This TCR beta chain was identified during a study of T cell responses to AZD1222 COVID-19 vaccine. Broader study findings: An increase in Spike-specific TCR breadth and depth was observed after two AZD1222 doses. Females made up more of the donors, who were largely white British, and clonal diversity may have come out too low.

Timing groups of about 4 and about 12 weeks for second doses were pooled. The assay was immunoSEQ multiplex PCR, and TCRdb's table has in-frame clones only and misses some. The sample has some 110,000 clones, approximately 89% seen once. Comments on this clone: Its antigen is unidentified.

The sequencing here drew on peripheral blood, taken 28 days after the second AZD1222 dose. This clonotype originated in an adult who received the AZD1222 COVID-19 vaccine.

The CDR3 loop is CSASTSGRGKTQYF. DNA for the CDR3: TGCAGTGCTAGTACCAGCGGGAGAGGAAAGACCCAGTACTTC. The chain is built from TRBV20-1 and TRBJ2-5; 8 bases are a match to TRBD2. V lost 3 bases, J lost 6 bases, and 9 bases stayed unmatched. This CDR3 contains 14 residues. CDR1 and CDR2 from the germline V gene are DFQATT and SNEGSKA (reference sequence).